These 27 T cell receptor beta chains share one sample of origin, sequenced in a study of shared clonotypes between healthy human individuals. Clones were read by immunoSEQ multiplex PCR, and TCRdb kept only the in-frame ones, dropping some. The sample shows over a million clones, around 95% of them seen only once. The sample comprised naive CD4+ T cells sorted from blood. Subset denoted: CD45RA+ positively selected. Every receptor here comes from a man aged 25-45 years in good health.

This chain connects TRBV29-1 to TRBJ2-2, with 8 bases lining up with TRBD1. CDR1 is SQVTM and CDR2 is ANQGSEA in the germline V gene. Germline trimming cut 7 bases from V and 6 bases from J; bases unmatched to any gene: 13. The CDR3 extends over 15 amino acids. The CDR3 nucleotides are TGCAGCGCGAAGGGGGACAGGAGGTTAGCCGGGGAGCTGTTTTTT. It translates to CSAKGDRRLAGELFF.

The chain's CDR3 is CASSPRQGDSDTQYF. In DNA form, the CDR3 reads TGTGCCAGCAGTCCCCGACAGGGGGATTCAGATACGCAGTATTTT. The chain carries TRBV28 and TRBJ2-3; 9 bases agree with TRBD1. CDR3 length: 15 residues. CDR1 is MDHEN, CDR2 SYDVKM, per germline. Germline trimming cut 5 bases from V and 4 bases from J; bases unmatched to any gene: 7.

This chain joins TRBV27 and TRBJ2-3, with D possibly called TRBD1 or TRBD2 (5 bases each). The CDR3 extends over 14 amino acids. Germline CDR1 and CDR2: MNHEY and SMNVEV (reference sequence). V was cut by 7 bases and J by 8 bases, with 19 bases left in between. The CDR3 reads CASTPGPARGTQYF. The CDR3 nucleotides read TGTGCCAGCACCCCGGGACCCGCCCGGGGTACGCAGTATTTT.

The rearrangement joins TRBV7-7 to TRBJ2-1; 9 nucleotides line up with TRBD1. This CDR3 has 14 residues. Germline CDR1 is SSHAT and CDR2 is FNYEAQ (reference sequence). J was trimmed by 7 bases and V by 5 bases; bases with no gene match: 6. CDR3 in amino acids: CASSAGQGVNEQFF. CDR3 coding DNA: TGTGCCAGCAGCGCGGGACAGGGTGTTAATGAGCAGTTCTTC.

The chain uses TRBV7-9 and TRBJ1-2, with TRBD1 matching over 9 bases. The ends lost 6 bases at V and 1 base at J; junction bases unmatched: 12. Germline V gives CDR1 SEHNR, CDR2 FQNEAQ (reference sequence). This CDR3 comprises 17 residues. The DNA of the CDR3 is TGTGCCAGCAGACGCACAGGGGGCGCGGATAGTAACTATGGCTACACCTTC. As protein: CASRRTGGADSNYGYTF.

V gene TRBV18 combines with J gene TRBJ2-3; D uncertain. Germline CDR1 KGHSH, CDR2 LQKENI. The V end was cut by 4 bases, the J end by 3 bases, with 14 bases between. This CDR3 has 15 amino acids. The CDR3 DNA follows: TGTGCCAGCTCACATAGGCAGGCCTCTACAGATACGCAGTATTTT. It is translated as CASSHRQASTDTQYF.

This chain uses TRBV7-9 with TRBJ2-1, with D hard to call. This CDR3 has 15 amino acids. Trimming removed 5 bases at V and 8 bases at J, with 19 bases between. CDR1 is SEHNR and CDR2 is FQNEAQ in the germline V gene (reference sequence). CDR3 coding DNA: TGTGCCAGCAGCCTCTCCAGTCGGCCGAGACATGAGCAGTTCTTC. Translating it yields CASSLSSRPRHEQFF.

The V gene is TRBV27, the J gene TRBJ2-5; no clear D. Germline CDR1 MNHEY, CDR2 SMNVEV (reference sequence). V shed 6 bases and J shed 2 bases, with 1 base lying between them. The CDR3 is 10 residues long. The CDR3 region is CASRQETQYF. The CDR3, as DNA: TGTGCCAGCAGGCAAGAGACCCAGTACTTC.

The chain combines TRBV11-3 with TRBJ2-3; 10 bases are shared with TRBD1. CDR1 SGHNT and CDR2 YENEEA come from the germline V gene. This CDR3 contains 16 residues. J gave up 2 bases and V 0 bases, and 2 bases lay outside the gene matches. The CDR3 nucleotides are TGTGCCAGCAGCTTAGAGACAGGGGGCAACACAGATACGCAGTATTTT. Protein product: CASSLETGGNTDTQYF. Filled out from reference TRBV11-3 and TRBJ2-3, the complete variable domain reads EAGVVQSPRYKIIEKKQPVAFWCNPISGHNTLYWYLQNLGQGPELLIRYENEEAVDDSQLPKDRFSAERLKGVDSTLKIQPAELGDSAVYLCASSLETGGNTDTQYFGPGTRLTVL.

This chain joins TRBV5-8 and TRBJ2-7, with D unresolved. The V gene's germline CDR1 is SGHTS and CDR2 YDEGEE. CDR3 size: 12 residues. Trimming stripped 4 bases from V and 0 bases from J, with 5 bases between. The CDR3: CASSVYSYEQYF. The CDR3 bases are TGTGCCAGCAGCGTATACTCCTACGAGCAGTACTTC.

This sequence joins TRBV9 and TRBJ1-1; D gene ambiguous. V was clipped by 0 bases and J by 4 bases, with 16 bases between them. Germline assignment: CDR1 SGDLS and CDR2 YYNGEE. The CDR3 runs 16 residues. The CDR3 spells CASSVGEGRIGTEAFF. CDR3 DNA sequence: TGTGCCAGCAGCGTAGGTGAAGGGCGGATTGGCACTGAAGCTTTCTTT.

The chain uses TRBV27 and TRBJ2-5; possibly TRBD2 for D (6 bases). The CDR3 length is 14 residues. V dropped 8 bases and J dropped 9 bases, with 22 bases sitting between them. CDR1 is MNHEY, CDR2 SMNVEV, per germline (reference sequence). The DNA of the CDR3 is TGTGCCAGCGGGGGAGGATCCGTAAGAGCGGCCCAGTACTTC. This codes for CASGGGSVRAAQYF.

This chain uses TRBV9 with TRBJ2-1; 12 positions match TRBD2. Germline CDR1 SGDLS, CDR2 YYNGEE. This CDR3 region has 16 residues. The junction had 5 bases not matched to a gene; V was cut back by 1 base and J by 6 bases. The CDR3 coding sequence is TGTGCCAGCAGCGTACTAGCGGGAGGGAGTAGCAATGAGCAGTTCTTC. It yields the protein CASSVLAGGSSNEQFF.

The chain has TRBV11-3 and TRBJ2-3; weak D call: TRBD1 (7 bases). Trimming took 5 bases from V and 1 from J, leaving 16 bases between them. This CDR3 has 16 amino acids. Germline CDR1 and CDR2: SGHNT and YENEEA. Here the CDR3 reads CASSPGGRGGTDTQYF. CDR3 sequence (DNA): TGTGCCAGCAGCCCAGGGGGGAGAGGGGGCACAGATACGCAGTATTTT.

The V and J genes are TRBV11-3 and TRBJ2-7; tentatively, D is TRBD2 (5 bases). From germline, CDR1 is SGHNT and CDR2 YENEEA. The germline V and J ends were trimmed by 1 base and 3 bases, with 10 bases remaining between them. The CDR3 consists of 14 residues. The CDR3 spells CASSLGSSGYEQYF. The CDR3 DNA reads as TGTGCCAGCAGCTTAGGTTCCAGCGGCTACGAGCAGTACTTC.

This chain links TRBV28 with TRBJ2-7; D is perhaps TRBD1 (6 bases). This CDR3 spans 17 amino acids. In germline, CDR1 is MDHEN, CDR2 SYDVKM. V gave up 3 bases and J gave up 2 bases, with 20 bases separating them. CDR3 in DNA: TGTGCCAGCAGTTTGGCTCGTTTAAGGGACAAAGCCTACGAGCAGTACTTC. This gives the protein CASSLARLRDKAYEQYF.

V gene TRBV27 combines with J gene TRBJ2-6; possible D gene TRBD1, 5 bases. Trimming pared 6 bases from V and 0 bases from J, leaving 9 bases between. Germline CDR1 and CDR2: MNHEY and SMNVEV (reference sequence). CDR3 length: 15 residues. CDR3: CASSRQFSGANVLTF. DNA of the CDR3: TGTGCCAGCAGCCGACAGTTCTCTGGGGCCAACGTCCTGACTTTC.

CDR3 residues: CASSENRGRDTGELFF. CDR3 sequence (DNA): TGTGCCAGCAGTGAGAACAGGGGGCGAGACACCGGGGAGCTGTTTTTT. The chain carries TRBV6-1 and TRBJ2-2; 9 nucleotides agree with TRBD1. Germline values: CDR1 MNHNS, CDR2 SASEGT. V lost 3 bases and J lost 3; bases outside the gene matches: 5. There are 16 residues in the CDR3.

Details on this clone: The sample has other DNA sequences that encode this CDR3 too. The CDR3 nucleotides read TGTGCCTGGGGGGGCAGCTCTTACGAGCAGTACTTC. This encodes CAWGGSSYEQYF. The chain has TRBV30 and TRBJ2-7; weak D call: TRBD1 (6 bases). The CDR3 covers 12 residues. Trimming took 5 bases from V and 4 from J, leaving 12 bases between them. In germline, CDR1 is GTSNPN, CDR2 SVGIG (reference sequence).

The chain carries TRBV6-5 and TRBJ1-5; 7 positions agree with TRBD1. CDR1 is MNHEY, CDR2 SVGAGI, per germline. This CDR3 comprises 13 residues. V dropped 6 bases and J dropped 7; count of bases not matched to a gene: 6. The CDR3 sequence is CASSPQGPQPQHF. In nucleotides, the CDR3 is TGTGCCAGCAGCCCACAGGGGCCCCAGCCCCAGCATTTT.

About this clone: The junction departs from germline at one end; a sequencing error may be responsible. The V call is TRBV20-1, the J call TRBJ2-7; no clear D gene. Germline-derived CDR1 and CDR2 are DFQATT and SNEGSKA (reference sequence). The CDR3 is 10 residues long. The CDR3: CSASIYDQYF. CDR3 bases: TGCAGTGCTAGCATTTACGATCAGTACTTC.

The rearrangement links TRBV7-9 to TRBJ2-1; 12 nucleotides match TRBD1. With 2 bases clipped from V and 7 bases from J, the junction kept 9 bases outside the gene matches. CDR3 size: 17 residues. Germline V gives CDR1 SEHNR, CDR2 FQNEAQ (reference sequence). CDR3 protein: CASSLRTRDRGLNEQFF. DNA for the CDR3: TGTGCCAGCAGCTTAAGAACCCGGGACAGGGGGCTGAATGAGCAGTTCTTC.

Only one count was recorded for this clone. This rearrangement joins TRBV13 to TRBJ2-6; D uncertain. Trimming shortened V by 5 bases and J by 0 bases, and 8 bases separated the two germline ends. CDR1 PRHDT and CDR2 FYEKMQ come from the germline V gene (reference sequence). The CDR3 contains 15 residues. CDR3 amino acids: CASSLKISGANVLTF. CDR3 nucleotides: TGTGCCAGCAGCCTAAAGATCTCTGGGGCCAACGTCCTGACTTTC.

The CDR3 nucleotides are TGCGCCATCATTGCGTTTGGACAGATTAATGAAAAACTGTTTTTT. Its protein is CAIIAFGQINEKLFF. V gene TRBV23-1 combines with J gene TRBJ1-4; maybe TRBD1 (6 bases). TRBV23-1 is an ORF, and what it does is uncertain. This CDR3 contains 15 residues. Trimming cost V 10 bases and J 4 bases, with 19 bases left between them.

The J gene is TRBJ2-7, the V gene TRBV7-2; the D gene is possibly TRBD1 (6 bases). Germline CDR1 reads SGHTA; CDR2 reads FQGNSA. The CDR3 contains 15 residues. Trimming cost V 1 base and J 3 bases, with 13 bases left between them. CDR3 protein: CASSLGVGQIYEQYF. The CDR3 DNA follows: TGTGCCAGCAGCTTAGGTGTTGGACAGATCTACGAGCAGTACTTC. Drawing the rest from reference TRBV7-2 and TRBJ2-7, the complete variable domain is GAGVSQSPSNKVTEKGKDVELRCDPISGHTALYWYRQSLGQGLEFLIYFQGNSAPDKSGLPSDRFSAERTGGSVSTLTIQRTQQEDSAVYLCASSLGVGQIYEQYFGPGTRLTVT.

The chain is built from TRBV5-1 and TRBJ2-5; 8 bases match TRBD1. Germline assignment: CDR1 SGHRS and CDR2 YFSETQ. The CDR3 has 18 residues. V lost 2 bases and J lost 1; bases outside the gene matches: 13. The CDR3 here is CASSLGPTGGQPQETQYF. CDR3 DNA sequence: TGCGCCAGCAGCTTAGGACCAACAGGGGGACAGCCCCAAGAGACCCAGTACTTC.

The CDR3, as DNA: TGCGCCAGCAGCCAAGTTTCTCCAGAAAAACTGTTTTTT. It codes for CASSQVSPEKLFF. The V gene is TRBV4-1, the J gene TRBJ1-4; D remains ambiguous. CDR3 length: 13 amino acids. Trimming stripped 1 base from V and 8 bases from J, with 8 bases between. The germline gives CDR1 MGHRA, CDR2 YSYEKL.